This TCR beta chain was obtained from a study of T cell responses to AZD1222 COVID-19 vaccine. Overall study context: Analyses pooled second doses at about 4 or about 12 weeks. Study findings and constraints: White British ancestry dominated among donors, who included more females, and clonal diversity was possibly underestimated. Spike-specific TCR breadth and depth grew following two AZD1222 doses. Vaccine-associated CD4 TCRs ranged over spike, dominating at 160-218 and 743-854.

Trimming cost V 10 bases and J 5 bases, with 23 bases left between them. The CDR3 runs to 15 residues. The germline V gene encodes CDR1 MDHEN and CDR2 SYDVKM. Profiled with immunoSEQ multiplex PCR; TCRdb holds only in-frame clones, not every one. This table has about 67,000 clones, 84% appearing once. A note on this clone: The antigen is undetermined.

This material consisted of peripheral blood, taken on day 0 of AZD1222 vaccination. The rearrangement uses TRBV28 and TRBJ2-5; the D is unclear. The receptor's source is an adult in good health. The CDR3 here is CATYRASLGEETQYF. The CDR3, as DNA: TGTGCCACCTATAGGGCATCCCTAGGAGAGGAGACCCAGTACTTC.